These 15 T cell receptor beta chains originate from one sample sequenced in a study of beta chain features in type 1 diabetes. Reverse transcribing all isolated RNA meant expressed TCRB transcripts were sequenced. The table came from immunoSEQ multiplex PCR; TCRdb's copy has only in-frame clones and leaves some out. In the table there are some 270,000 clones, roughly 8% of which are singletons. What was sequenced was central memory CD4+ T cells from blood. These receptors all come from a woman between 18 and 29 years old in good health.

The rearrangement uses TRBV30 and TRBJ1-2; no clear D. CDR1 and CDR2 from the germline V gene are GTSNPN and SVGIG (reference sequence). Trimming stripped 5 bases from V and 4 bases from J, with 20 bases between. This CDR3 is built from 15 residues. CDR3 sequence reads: CAWLPGGTSLYGYTF. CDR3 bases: TGTGCCTGGTTGCCCGGAGGTACTTCCCTCTATGGCTACACCTTC.

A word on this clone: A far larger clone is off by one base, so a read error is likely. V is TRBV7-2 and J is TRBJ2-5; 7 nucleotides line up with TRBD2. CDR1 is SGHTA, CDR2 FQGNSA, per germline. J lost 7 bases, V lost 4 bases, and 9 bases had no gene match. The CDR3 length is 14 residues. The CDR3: CASSSGLWGGTQYF. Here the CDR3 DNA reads TGTGCCAGCAGCTCGGGACTCTGGGGGGGGACCCAGTACTTC. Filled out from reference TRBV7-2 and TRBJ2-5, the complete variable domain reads GAGVSQSPSNKVTEKGKDVELRCDPISGHTALYWYRQSLGQGLEFLIYFQGNSAPDKSGLPSDRFSAERTGGSVSTLTIQRTQQEDSAVYLCASSSGLWGGTQYFGPGTRLLVL.

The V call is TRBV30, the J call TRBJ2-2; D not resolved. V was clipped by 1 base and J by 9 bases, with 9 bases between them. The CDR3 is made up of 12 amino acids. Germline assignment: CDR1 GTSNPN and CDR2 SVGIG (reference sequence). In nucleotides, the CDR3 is TGTGCCTGGAGTGCGGTAAAGAGGGAGCTGTTTTTT. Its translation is CAWSAVKRELFF. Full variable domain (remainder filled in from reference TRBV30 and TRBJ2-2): SQTIHQWPATLVQPVGSPLSLECTVEGTSNPNLYWYRQAAGRGLQLLFYSVGIGQISSEVPQNLSASRPQDRQFILSSKKLLLSDSGFYLCAWSAVKRELFFGEGSRLTVL.

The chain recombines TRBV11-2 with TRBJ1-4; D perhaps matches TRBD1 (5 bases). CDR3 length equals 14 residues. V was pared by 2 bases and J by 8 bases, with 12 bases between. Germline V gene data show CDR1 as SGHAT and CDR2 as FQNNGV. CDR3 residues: CASSLRRGWEKLFF. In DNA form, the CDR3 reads TGTGCCAGCAGCTTAAGAAGGGGTTGGGAAAAACTGTTTTTT.

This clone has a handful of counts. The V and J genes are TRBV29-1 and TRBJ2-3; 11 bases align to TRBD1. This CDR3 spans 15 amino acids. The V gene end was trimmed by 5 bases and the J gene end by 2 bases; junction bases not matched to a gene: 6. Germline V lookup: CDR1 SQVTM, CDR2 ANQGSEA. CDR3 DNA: TGCAGCGTTAAAGGACAGGGGGCGGACACAGATACGCAGTATTTT. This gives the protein CSVKGQGADTDTQYF.

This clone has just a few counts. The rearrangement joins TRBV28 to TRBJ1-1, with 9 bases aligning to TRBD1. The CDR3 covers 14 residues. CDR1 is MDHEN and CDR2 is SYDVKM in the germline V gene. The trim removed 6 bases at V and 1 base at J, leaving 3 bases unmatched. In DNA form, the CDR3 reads TGTGCCAGCAGGGGGACAGGGAGGAACACTGAAGCTTTCTTT. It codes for CASRGTGRNTEAFF.

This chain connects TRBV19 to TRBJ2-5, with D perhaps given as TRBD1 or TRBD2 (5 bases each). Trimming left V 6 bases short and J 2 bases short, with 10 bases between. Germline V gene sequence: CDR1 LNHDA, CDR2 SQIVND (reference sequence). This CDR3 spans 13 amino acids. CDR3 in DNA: TGTGCCAGTAGAGGGACGGAACAAGAGACCCAGTACTTC. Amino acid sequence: CASRGTEQETQYF.

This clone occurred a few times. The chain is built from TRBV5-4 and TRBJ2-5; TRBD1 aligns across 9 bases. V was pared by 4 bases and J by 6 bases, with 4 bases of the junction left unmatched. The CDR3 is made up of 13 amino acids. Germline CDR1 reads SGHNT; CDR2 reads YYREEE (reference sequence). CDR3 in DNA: TGTGCCAGCAGCCTCGGACAGGGGAAGACCCAGTACTTC. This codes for CASSLGQGKTQYF.

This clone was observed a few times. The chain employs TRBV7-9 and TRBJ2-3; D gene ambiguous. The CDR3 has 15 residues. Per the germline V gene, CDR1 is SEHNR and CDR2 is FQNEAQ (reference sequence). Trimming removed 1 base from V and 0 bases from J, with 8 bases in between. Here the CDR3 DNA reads TGTGCCAGCAGCTTAGGACCCGGGAGCACAGATACGCAGTATTTT. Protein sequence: CASSLGPGSTDTQYF.

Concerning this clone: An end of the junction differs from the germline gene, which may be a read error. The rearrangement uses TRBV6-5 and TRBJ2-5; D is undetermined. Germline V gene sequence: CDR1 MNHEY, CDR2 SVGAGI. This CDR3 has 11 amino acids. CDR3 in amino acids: CAISEQETQYF. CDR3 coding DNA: TGTGCCATCAGTGAACAAGAGACCCAGTACTTC.

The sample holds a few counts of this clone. The CDR3: CASSYSTYEQYF. The CDR3 bases are TGTGCCAGCAGTTACTCCACCTACGAGCAGTACTTC. This sequence joins TRBV2 and TRBJ2-7, with D unresolved. Trimming stripped 5 bases from V and 2 bases from J, with 7 bases between. The CDR3 contains 12 residues. Germline V CDR1 and CDR2: SNHLY, FYNNEI.

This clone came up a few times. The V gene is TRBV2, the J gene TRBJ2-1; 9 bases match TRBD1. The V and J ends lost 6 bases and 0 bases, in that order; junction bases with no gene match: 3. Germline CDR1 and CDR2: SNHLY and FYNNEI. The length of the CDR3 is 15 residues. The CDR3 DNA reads TGTGCCAGCAGGGGACAGGGAGGCTCCTACAATGAGCAGTTCTTC. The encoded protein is CASRGQGGSYNEQFF.

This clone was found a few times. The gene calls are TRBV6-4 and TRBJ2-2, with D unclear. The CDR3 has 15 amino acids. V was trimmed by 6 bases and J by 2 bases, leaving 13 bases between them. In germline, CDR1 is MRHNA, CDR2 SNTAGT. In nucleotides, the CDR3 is TGTGCCAGCAGCGCCAACGGGCTCAACACCGGGGAGCTGTTTTTT. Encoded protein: CASSANGLNTGELFF.

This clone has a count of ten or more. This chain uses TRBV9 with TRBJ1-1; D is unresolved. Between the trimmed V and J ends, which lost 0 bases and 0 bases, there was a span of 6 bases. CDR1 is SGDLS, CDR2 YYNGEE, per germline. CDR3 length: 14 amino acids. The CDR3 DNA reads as TGTGCCAGCAGCGTAGTGTCGATGAACACTGAAGCTTTCTTT. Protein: CASSVVSMNTEAFF. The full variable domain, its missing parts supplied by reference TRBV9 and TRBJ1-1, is DSGVTQTPKHLITATGQRVTLRCSPRSGDLSVYWYQQSLDQGLQFLIQYYNGEERAKGNILERFSAQQFPDLHSELNLSSLELGDSALYFCASSVVSMNTEAFFGQGTRLTVV.

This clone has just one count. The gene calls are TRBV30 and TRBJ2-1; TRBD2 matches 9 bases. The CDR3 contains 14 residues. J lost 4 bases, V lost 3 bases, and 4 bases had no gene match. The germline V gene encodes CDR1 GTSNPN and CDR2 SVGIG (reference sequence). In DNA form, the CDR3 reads TGTGCCTGGAGCTCTAGCGGGACTTACAATGAGCAGTTCTTC. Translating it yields CAWSSSGTYNEQFF.